This T cell receptor beta chain comes out of a study of control samples from healthy donors and cancer patients. TCRdb's copy holds only in-frame clones and misses some; the assay was immunoSEQ multiplex PCR. Of 170,000 or so clones detected, over 80% appear once; the ten largest clones hold more than 1.2%. The CDR3 runs 15 residues. The V end was cut by 6 bases, the J end by 0 bases, with 12 bases between. From germline, CDR1 is MNHEY and CDR2 SMNVEV (reference sequence). The sequence derives from a man between 18 and 29 years old in good health. This chain links TRBV27 with TRBJ2-1; TRBD1 or TRBD2 may be the D gene (5 bases each). Sequenced input: blood. This CDR3 reads CASSRDGGSYNEQFF. CDR3 nucleotides: TGTGCCAGCAGCCGGGACGGAGGCTCCTACAATGAGCAGTTCTTC.